The rows below give T cell receptor beta chains drawn from one sample of a study of shared clonotypes between healthy human individuals. Clones were sequenced by immunoSEQ multiplex PCR, and TCRdb holds only the in-frame ones, with some missing. The table includes 700,000 or so clones, approximately 79% detected once. The specimen was memory CD4+ T cells sorted from blood. The receptors were gathered from a woman between 25 and 40 years old in good health. Each CDR3 is given with its conserved first and last residue. The D gene is left open where the match is weak. Expanded clones get a size class; other rows say once, few or many, or leave the size out.

J | D | V | size | DNA | CDR3
TRBJ2-7 | TRBD1 | TRBV28 | . | TGTGCCAGCAGTTTACCCACAGGGGGGAACGGCGAGCAGTACTTC | CASSLPTGGNGEQYF
TRBJ1-2 | . | TRBV6-6 | . | TGTGCCAGCAGTGGACCGGGAGGACCTAACTATGGCTACACCTTC | CASSGPGGPNYGYTF
TRBJ1-1 | . | TRBV5-1 | . | TGCGCCAGCAGCTTGGTTGGGGCGGGCACTGAAGCTTTCTTT | CASSLVGAGTEAFF
TRBJ2-7 | TRBD1 | TRBV2 | . | TGTGCCAGCACGCGACAGGGCTCCTACGAGCAGTACTTC | CASTRQGSYEQYF
TRBJ2-6 | . | TRBV2 | . | TGTGCCAGCAGTGAATCGGGGTACGGGGCCAACGTCCTGACTTTC | CASSESGYGANVLTF
TRBJ1-2 | . | TRBV28 | many | TGTGCCAGCAGTACCGGACAGTATGGCTACACCTTC | CASSTGQYGYTF
TRBJ2-7 | . | TRBV10-2 | many | TGCGCCAGCATGGAGCCCTCCTACGAGCAGTACTTC | CASMEPSYEQYF
TRBJ1-2 | . | TRBV29-1 | . | TGCAGCGACCTCTCCCCACGACAAGGCTACACCTTC | CSDLSPRQGYTF
TRBJ2-2 | . | TRBV5-1 | . | TGCGCCAGCAGCTTGACACAGGGGACTTACACCGGGGAGCTGTTTTTT | CASSLTQGTYTGELFF
TRBJ2-7 | . | TRBV9 | once | TGTGCCAGCGGGGCCCCCTACGAGCAGTACTTC | CASGAPYEQYF
TRBJ2-3 | . | TRBV5-1 | . | TGCGCCAGCAGCCTAATCATCACAGATACGCAGTATTTT | CASSLIITDTQYF
TRBJ2-7 | TRBD2 | TRBV28 | . | TGTGCCAGCAGTTTAAGGCGTCTAGCGGGAGTCGAGCAGTACTTC | CASSLRRLAGVEQYF
TRBJ2-5 | . | TRBV11-2 | . | TGTGCCAGCAGCTCCCCGGTTAGCGTTCAAGAGACCCAGTACTTC | CASSSPVSVQETQYF
TRBJ2-5 | . | TRBV5-1 | . | TGCGCCAGCTCCCCATTGGCAGGGATAGAGACCCAGTACTTC | CASSPLAGIETQYF
TRBJ2-7 | . | TRBV13 | once | TGTGCCAGCTCCTCTTGGGGGCGCTCCTACGAGCAGTACTTC | CASSSWGRSYEQYF
TRBJ2-5 | . | TRBV5-6 | . | TGTGCCAGCACCCAGGTGGGGGGTGAAGAGACCCAGTACTTC | CASTQVGGEETQYF
TRBJ2-7 | TRBD1 | TRBV27 | . | TGTGCCAGCAGTCCTGGACAGGGCCGTGGCTCCTACGAGCAGTACTTC | CASSPGQGRGSYEQYF
TRBJ2-7 | . | TRBV4-1 | . | TGCGCCAGCAGCCAAGTAGAGCCGAGCGGCTACGAGCAGTACTTC | CASSQVEPSGYEQYF
TRBJ1-2 | . | TRBV14 | many | TGTGCCAGCAGCCCCGAAGGGGCTGGGAGACGGGGCTACACCTTC | CASSPEGAGRRGYTF
TRBJ1-3 | . | TRBV28 | . | TGTGCCAGCAGGGAGGAAAGATTAGGGGCAGGAAACACCATATATTTT | CASREERLGAGNTIYF
TRBJ2-7 | . | TRBV30 | . | TGTGCCTGGAGGATGGGAAGCTCCTACGAGCAGTACTTC | CAWRMGSSYEQYF
TRBJ2-1 | . | TRBV10-2 | . | TGCGCCAGCAGTGTTTGGGCGAGCTCCTACAATGAGCAGTTCTTC | CASSVWASSYNEQFF
TRBJ1-4 | . | TRBV18 | . | TGTGCCAGCTCACCACCGGGGAGTGGAAGTGAAAAACTGTTTTTT | CASSPPGSGSEKLFF
TRBJ2-7 | TRBD1 | TRBV18 | . | TGTGCCAGCTCTTTACAGGGGAGCGAGCAGTACTTC | CASSLQGSEQYF
TRBJ2-7 | . | TRBV25-1 | . | TGTGCCAGCAGTGACAAGGGGAACGAGCAGTACTTC | CASSDKGNEQYF
TRBJ1-1 | . | TRBV11-3 | . | TGTGCCAGCAGCTTAGGGAATGACGGCACTGAAGCTTTCTTT | CASSLGNDGTEAFF
TRBJ1-5 | . | TRBV2 | . | TGTGCCAGCAGCCCCGGGACGGATAGCAATCAGCCCCAGCATTTT | CASSPGTDSNQPQHF
TRBJ2-1 | . | TRBV19 | . | TGTGCCAGTAGTATTCCCCAGGGTCGTGGCTCCTACAATGAGCAGTTCTTC | CASSIPQGRGSYNEQFF
TRBJ1-2 | . | TRBV6-5 | . | TGTGCCAGCAGTTACTCGTGGCAGGGCTATGGCTACACCTTC | CASSYSWQGYGYTF
TRBJ1-5 | . | TRBV19 | . | TGTGCCAGTAGTATATCACAGGGTTTGAAGCCCCAGCATTTT | CASSISQGLKPQHF
TRBJ1-1 | . | TRBV6-5 | . | TGTGCCAGCAGTTACCGAAAGGGGGGACTGAACACTGAAGCTTTCTTT | CASSYRKGGLNTEAFF
TRBJ2-7 | . | TRBV10-3 | . | TGTGCCATCAGTGAGTCACAACGGACCTACGAGCAGTACTTC | CAISESQRTYEQYF
TRBJ1-4 | TRBD1 | TRBV5-6 | few | TGTGCCAGCAGCTTGGACAGGGGAAATCTTAATGAAAAACTGTTTTTT | CASSLDRGNLNEKLFF
TRBJ2-5 | . | TRBV6-1 | . | TGTGCCAGCAGTGAAGCACGGGCCGAGACCCAGTACTTC | CASSEARAETQYF
TRBJ2-7 | . | TRBV4-1 | . | TGCGCCAGCAGCCAAGCAATCCCCCATTCGCACTACGAGCAGTACTTC | CASSQAIPHSHYEQYF
TRBJ2-7 | . | TRBV5-1 | . | TGCGCCAGCAGCCGACCTGAGGCTTTCCCCTACGAGCAGTACTTC | CASSRPEAFPYEQYF
TRBJ2-1 | TRBD1 | TRBV5-1 | . | TGCGCCAGCAGTCGGAGACAGGGCAACAATGAGCAGTTCTTC | CASSRRQGNNEQFF
TRBJ1-5 | . | TRBV6-5 | . | TGTGCCAGCAGCCAAACATGGGGTTCCAATCAGCCCCAGCATTTT | CASSQTWGSNQPQHF
TRBJ2-5 | . | TRBV6-5 | . | TGTGCCAGCAGTTCAGAGGTCCAAGAGACCCAGTACTTC | CASSSEVQETQYF
TRBJ2-1 | TRBD2 | TRBV5-1 | . | TGCGCCAGCAGCTTGTTAGCTAGCGGGAACAATGAGCAGTTCTTC | CASSLLASGNNEQFF
TRBJ2-5 | . | TRBV29-1 | . | TGCAGCGTTGAAGCGGGGGCAGGGAAAGAGACCCAGTACTTC | CSVEAGAGKETQYF
TRBJ2-7 | . | TRBV5-4 | few | TGTGCCAGCACCCAAAGCCCCAGGGTCAAAGAGCAGTACTTC | CASTQSPRVKEQYF
TRBJ2-7 | . | TRBV30 | many | TGTGCCTGGGGAGGACAGTCCTACGAGCAGTACTTC | CAWGGQSYEQYF
TRBJ1-1 | . | TRBV5-4 | . | TGTGCCAGCAGCGACCCATCCACAGGGAACACTGAAGCTTTCTTT | CASSDPSTGNTEAFF
TRBJ2-5 | . | TRBV11-2 | . | TGTGCCAGCAGCCTCGGCTGGACGGGGGCAAACAGAGAGACCCAGTACTTC | CASSLGWTGANRETQYF
TRBJ2-5 | . | TRBV5-1 | . | TGCGCCAGCAGCTTGATCCCAGGCATCCAAGAGACCCAGTACTTC | CASSLIPGIQETQYF
TRBJ1-2 | . | TRBV7-9 | . | TGTGCCAGCAGCTTATTTGGGGCATCAAACTATGGCTACACCTTC | CASSLFGASNYGYTF
TRBJ1-5 | . | TRBV7-2 | once | TGTGCCAGCAGCCCGAACGCCCTGGTTGGTGATCAGCCCCAGCATTTT | CASSPNALVGDQPQHF
TRBJ1-1 | . | TRBV29-1 | . | TGCAGCGGCGGGACCGGCACTGAAGCTTTCTTT | CSGGTGTEAFF
TRBJ2-1 | . | TRBV29-1 | . | TGCAGCGTTCTGGGGCCCGCGACCTACAATGAGCAGTTCTTC | CSVLGPATYNEQFF
TRBJ2-7 | . | TRBV5-1 | . | TGCGCCAGCAGCTTTGCAGGTTACGAGCAGTACTTC | CASSFAGYEQYF